The 17 T cell receptor beta chains given below trace back to one sample, sequenced in a study of post-analysis software for immune sequencing data. Unique-molecular-identifier-tagged TCR beta cDNA libraries were used. One entry per CDR3 protein, called by TCRdb with MiXCR from the PCR reads. The table lists 750,000 to 900,000 distinct CDR3 sequences, around 46% of them singletons, with 4.9% in the top ten. Findings and caveats of the study: Patients used a handful of TRBV segments, including TRBV5-6, TRBV5-1 and TRBV20-1, more often than controls.

These TCRs are of unknown antigen specificity. Sequencing was done on a sample of blood. The origin of the receptors is a girl between 10 and 17 years old with multiple sclerosis.

Remarks on this clonotype: Compared with germline, one end of the junction differs, possibly owing to a read error. The rearrangement links TRBV5-1 to TRBJ2-5; 10 nucleotides align to TRBD1. The DNA end is more similar to TRBJ2-7, so the J call may be wrong. CDR1 SGHRS and CDR2 YFSETQ come from the germline V gene. The CDR3 totals 15 residues. The CDR3 sequence is CAGSYTTGGGYEQYF. The CDR3 DNA follows: TGCGCCGGCAGCTACACGACAGGGGGCGGGTACGAGCAGTACTTC.

The V and J genes are TRBV29-1 and TRBJ1-2; 9 bases line up with TRBD1. In germline, CDR1 is SQVTM, CDR2 ANQGSEA. The CDR3 is made up of 16 amino acids. Trimming removed 0 bases from V and 3 bases from J; junction bases left unmatched: 8. The CDR3: CSVEDHQTGGDYGYTF. The CDR3 region has the DNA TGCAGCGTTGAAGACCACCAGACAGGGGGAGACTATGGCTACACCTTC.

This clonotype was seen a handful of times. CDR3 coding DNA: TGTGCCAGCAGCTTGAATGGGAGGGGATCGGGGGAGACCCAGTACTTC. This codes for CASSLNGRGSGETQYF. This rearrangement joins TRBV5-6 to TRBJ2-5; 7 nucleotides match TRBD2. Germline V lookup: CDR1 SGHDT, CDR2 YYEEEE. This CDR3 has 16 amino acids. The ends lost 1 base at V and 5 bases at J; junction bases unmatched: 11.

V is TRBV29-1 and J is TRBJ1-1; 9 nucleotides line up with TRBD1. CDR3 length equals 13 residues. Trimming took 4 bases from V and 4 from J; bases not matched to a gene: 4. Looked up from germline, CDR1 is SQVTM and CDR2 is ANQGSEA. The CDR3 DNA reads TGCAGCGTTGTACAGGGGGCGGGCACTGAAGCTTTCTTT. It codes for CSVVQGAGTEAFF.

V is TRBV5-1 and J is TRBJ1-1; D unclear. The CDR3 is 14 amino acids. Germline CDR1 SGHRS, CDR2 YFSETQ. Trimming pared 4 bases from V and 3 bases from J, leaving 13 bases between. CDR3 sequence (DNA): TGCGCCAGCAGCCCGTATGGGGATGACACTGAAGCTTTCTTT. Amino acid sequence: CASSPYGDDTEAFF.

The chain carries TRBV29-1 and TRBJ2-5; TRBD2 matches 7 bases. The tail of the sequence fits TRBJ2-7 better, so the J call may be wrong. The V gene's germline CDR1 is SQVTM and CDR2 ANQGSEA. The CDR3 has 14 residues. The CDR3 here is CSVVVRLASTEQYF. The CDR3 coding sequence is TGCAGCGTTGTAGTAAGACTAGCTTCAACCGAGCAGTACTTC.

The chain is built from TRBV29-1 and TRBJ1-5; D perhaps matches TRBD1 (6 bases). The V gene lost 5 bases and the J gene lost 5 bases, with 16 bases spanning the gap. Germline V gene lookup returns CDR1 SQVTM and CDR2 ANQGSEA. This CDR3 has 14 residues. The CDR3 region is CSVKEQGVDQPQHF. DNA for the CDR3: TGCAGCGTTAAGGAACAGGGTGTTGATCAGCCCCAGCATTTT.

The table lists this clonotype with a few counts. This chain joins TRBV29-1 and TRBJ2-7, with 7 positions matching TRBD2. After removal of 7 bases from V and 3 bases from J, the junction contained 6 bases not matched to a gene. CDR1 SQVTM and CDR2 ANQGSEA come from the germline V gene. CDR3 length: 12 residues. The DNA for the CDR3 is TGCAGCGCGAGGACTAGTAACTACGAGCAGTACTTC. It codes for CSARTSNYEQYF.

This clonotype has just one count. The chain couples TRBV3-1 to TRBJ1-4, with D uncertain. The CDR3 runs 14 residues. V dropped 4 bases and J dropped 6 bases, with 12 bases sitting between them. Germline loops: CDR1 LGHDT, CDR2 YNNKEL (reference sequence). The chain's CDR3 is CASSPDKGYEKLFF. CDR3 in DNA: TGTGCCAGCAGCCCCGACAAAGGGTATGAAAAACTGTTTTTT.

This clonotype was detected only a few times. The chain is built from TRBV12-3 or TRBV12-4 and TRBJ2-7, with D tentatively TRBD1 (5 bases). The CDR3 covers 14 residues. Deletions cut 3 bases from V and 0 bases from J, with 9 bases between. The CDR3 here is CASSFPGSSYEQYF. CDR3 coding DNA: TGTGCCAGCAGTTTCCCAGGGTCCTCCTACGAGCAGTACTTC.

The chain joins TRBV5-1 to TRBJ2-7, with D tentatively TRBD2 (6 bases). Germline V lookup: CDR1 SGHRS, CDR2 YFSETQ. The CDR3 is made up of 15 amino acids. Trimming left V 4 bases short and J 3 bases short, with 17 bases between. CDR3: CASSPGVGGNYEQYF. The CDR3 bases are TGCGCCAGCAGCCCTGGAGTCGGGGGAAACTACGAGCAGTACTTC.

The J gene is TRBJ2-7, the V gene TRBV29-1, with 7 bases that match TRBD1. V trimming: 7 bases; J trimming: 0 bases; junction bases outside the gene matches: 6. The CDR3 has 13 amino acids. Looked up from germline, CDR1 is SQVTM and CDR2 is ANQGSEA. CDR3 DNA: TGCAGCGCCACAGGGGTCGACTCCTACGAGCAGTACTTC. It translates to CSATGVDSYEQYF.

This clonotype was counted a single time. The chain uses TRBV11-1 and TRBJ2-7; 8 bases are shared with TRBD1. V lost 1 base to trimming and J lost 3 bases; unmatched junction nucleotides: 5. Germline V lookup: CDR1 SGHAT, CDR2 FQDESV (reference sequence). CDR3 length: 15 residues. CDR3 region: CASSLVRTGNYEQYF. CDR3 coding DNA: TGTGCCAGCAGCTTAGTACGGACAGGGAACTACGAGCAGTACTTC.

This chain links TRBV29-1 with TRBJ2-2; 7 bases map to TRBD2. V lost 6 bases, J lost 4 bases, and 8 bases stayed unmatched. The CDR3 spans 14 residues. Germline CDR1 reads SQVTM; CDR2 reads ANQGSEA. This CDR3 reads CSVLTSLSTGELFF. As DNA, the CDR3 is TGCAGCGTCTTGACTAGCCTAAGCACCGGGGAGCTGTTTTTT.

The chain is built from TRBV10-3 and TRBJ1-4, with 9 bases identical to TRBD1. The CDR3 consists of 14 residues. Germline-derived CDR1 and CDR2 are ENHRY and SYGVKD. J gave up 8 bases and V 5 bases, and 6 bases lay outside the gene matches. The CDR3 loop reads CAISRTGEGEKLFF. The CDR3 DNA reads as TGTGCCATCAGTAGGACAGGGGAAGGAGAAAAACTGTTTTTT.

This clonotype was detected once. V is TRBV7-9 and J is TRBJ2-7; 14 bases line up with TRBD2. V dropped 4 bases and J dropped 2; count of bases not matched to a gene: 13. CDR1 is SEHNR and CDR2 is FQNEAQ in the germline V gene (reference sequence). CDR3 length equals 19 residues. The CDR3 DNA sequence: TGTGCCAGCAGCTCGGCCGGGACTAGCGGGAGAGTTAGCCCCTACGAGCAGTACTTC. Its protein product is CASSSAGTSGRVSPYEQYF. Complete variable domain (other parts from reference TRBV7-9 and TRBJ2-7): DTGVSQNPRHKITKRGQNVTFRCDPISEHNRLYWYRQTLGQGPEFLTYFQNEAQLEKSRLLSDRFSAERPKGSFSTLEIQRTEQGDSAMYLCASSSAGTSGRVSPYEQYFGPGTRLTVT.

This clonotype was observed a handful of times. The chain couples TRBV2 to TRBJ2-6; D may be TRBD1 (6 bases). From germline, CDR1 is SNHLY and CDR2 FYNNEI. The CDR3 totals 14 residues. V lost 7 bases to trimming and J lost 2 bases, with 9 bases between them. Written as DNA, the CDR3 is TGTGCCAGCAACAGGGCGACTGGGGCCAACGTCCTGACTTTC. Translation: CASNRATGANVLTF.